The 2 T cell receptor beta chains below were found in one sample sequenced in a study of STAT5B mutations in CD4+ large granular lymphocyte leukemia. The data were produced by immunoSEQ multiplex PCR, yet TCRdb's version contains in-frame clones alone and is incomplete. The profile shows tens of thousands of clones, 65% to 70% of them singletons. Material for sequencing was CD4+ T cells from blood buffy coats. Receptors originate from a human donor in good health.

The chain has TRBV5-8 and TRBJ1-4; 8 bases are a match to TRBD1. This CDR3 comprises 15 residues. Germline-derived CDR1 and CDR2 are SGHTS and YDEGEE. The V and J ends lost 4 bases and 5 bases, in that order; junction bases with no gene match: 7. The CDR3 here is CASSPGGQENEKLFF. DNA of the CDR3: TGTGCCAGCAGCCCGGGGGGACAGGAAAATGAAAAACTGTTTTTT.

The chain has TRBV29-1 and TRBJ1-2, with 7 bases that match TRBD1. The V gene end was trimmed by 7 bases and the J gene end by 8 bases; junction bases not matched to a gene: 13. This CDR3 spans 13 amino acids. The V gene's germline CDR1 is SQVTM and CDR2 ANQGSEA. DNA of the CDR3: TGCAGCGGCCTGGACAGGCGCCGAGGGGGCTACACCTTC. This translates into CSGLDRRRGGYTF.